This T cell receptor beta chain stems from a study of OX40 agonist ivuxolimab in advanced cancers. The study, taken as a whole, reports: Antigen specificity was not determined for the expanded peripheral T cells.

This clone has only a few counts. What it binds is not known. TCRdb's table, derived via immunoSEQ multiplex PCR, lists solely in-frame clones and lacks some. In the table there are around 40,000 clones, more than 70% of which are singletons. The material sequenced was CD4+ or CD8+ T cells sorted from blood, taken in a trial of the OX40 agonist ivuxolimab. The sequence came from an adult with an advanced solid tumor such as melanoma, head and neck, liver or kidney cancer.

CDR3 in DNA: TGTGCCTGGAGTACCTTACTCGGGAGCTCACCCCTCCACTTT. Its translation: CAWSTLLGSSPLHF. J is TRBJ1-6 and V is TRBV30, with unresolved D. The CDR3 has 14 residues. V was cut by 2 bases and J by 10 bases, with 15 bases left in between. CDR1 and CDR2 (germline): GTSNPN, SVGIG (reference sequence).